What follows describes a single T cell receptor (beta chain). No cognate antigen has been identified for it. The input lacks base qualities; no much larger clone sits a single base away. Synthetic TCR analog templates were spiked into each PCR so that absolute template abundance could be estimated from read counts. Using the immunoSEQ assay, TCRbeta CDR3 regions were amplified from genomic DNA with bias-controlled V and J gene primers. Sequencing of rearranged TCRbeta segments was done at approximately 20X coverage. As for the authors' bioinformatics: Sequencing errors were corrected by clustering, and CDR3s were annotated against IMGT so that V, D and J genes could be assigned. Downstream analyses used only productive TCRbeta rearrangements, leaving out any out-of-frame or stop-codon sequences. Clonality was calculated as one minus the Shannon entropy normalized by the log of the number of unique productive sequences. Clones differing between time points or between blood and tumor were identified by Fisher's exact test with Benjamini-Hochberg correction at adjusted p below 0.01. TCRdb limited this immuneACCESS table to in-frame rearrangements with V and J called. A share of clones is missing; checked studies link under half to unresolved V genes, and the rest is unexplained. V and J calls and clone size follow that table, whereas D and trimming were derived from the DNA. In this sample the table shows roughly 87,000 clones, 70% to 90% of which occur a single time. Jointly, the top ten make up roughly 0.88% of the sample.

These data originate in a study of PD-L1 blockade in urothelial cancer (dated by TCRdb to about 2017). About the study as a whole: Every patient began therapy at some point between 2013 and 2015 and was given atezolizumab 1,200 mg intravenously every 3 weeks. About 85% of the roughly 29 patients were identified as males with urothelial cancer of bladder origin, and a prior smoking history was reported by 18 of 29 patients. An ECOG performance status of 0 or 1 was recorded for the patients, and 0 to 3 prior chemotherapy regimens had been received by the patients. Blood samples were analyzed 3 weeks after the start of treatment (second dose) and 6 weeks after the start of treatment. Blood samples gave a median of around 140,000 T cells and 82,636 unique TCRs, with a median clonality of 0.080. The study was an exploratory multi-omic analysis of somatic, immune and clinical correlates of response to PD-L1 blockade with atezolizumab in urothelial cancer. TCR sequencing covered pretreatment tumor samples and matched, serially collected peripheral blood taken before and after atezolizumab treatment. Durable clinical benefit was defined as progression-free survival longer than 6 months, and TCR features were also tested against progression-free and overall survival. In the same patients, whole exome sequencing and RNA sequencing of pretreatment tumors were performed in addition to TCR sequencing. Durable clinical benefit was achieved by nine patients and was not achieved by 20 patients. Pretreatment blood TCR-seq was available for about 27 patients, at least one posttreatment blood collection was obtained for about 25 patients, and tumor TCR-seq was available for about 25 patients.

Trimming takes 4 bases off V and 5 bases off J; junction bases not matched to a gene: 8. Counted from cysteine to phenylalanine, this CDR3 has 15 amino acids. Left in the record is the CDR3 DNA by itself, 45 bases read in frame from the first base. Via the germline V gene, CDR1 is SGHTA and CDR2 FQGNSA. Study-wide findings and limitations: Because of the small sample size (n ≈ 30) and the many exploratory analyses performed, the results are intended to be regarded as hypothesis-generating. A pretreatment peripheral blood TCR clonality below the median was linked to improved progression-free and overall survival. Patients with durable benefit showed greater expansion of tumor-associated TCR clones in peripheral blood 3 weeks after starting treatment (n of about 20, p = 0.022).

The time point label of this sample denotes: pretreatment peripheral blood. A total of 29 patients with locally advanced or metastatic urothelial carcinoma, treated at Memorial Sloan Kettering on a trial protocol, made up the cohort. Peripheral blood mononuclear cells were collected pretreatment and during treatment, at between 1 and 8 total time points per patient. The Qiagen DNeasy Blood extraction kit was used to purify genomic DNA from total PBMCs and tumor samples. Collected pretreatment and during treatment, PBMCs were isolated and stored as previously described. The input for sequencing was PBMCs, taken around atezolizumab (anti-PD-L1) treatment. This sequence originates from a woman aged 80 or over with urothelial cancer. Recombination joined TRBV7-2 with TRBJ2-1, and TRBD1 matches 7 of the central bases. CDR3 region: CASSSRTGPNNEQFF. The DNA sequence follows: TGTGCCAGCAGCTCCAGGACAGGACCCAACAATGAGCAGTTCTTC.